This passage covers 13 T cell receptor beta chains from one sample sequenced in a study of response to subunit inactivated influenza vaccine. TCRdb reanalysed the RT-PCR reads using MiXCR and keeps one entry per CDR3 protein. This table holds approximately 530,000 distinct CDR3 sequences, around 8% found once. The source was PBMCs from blood, collected roughly 24 months after vaccination. These receptors were collected from a man aged 50 to 69 who received an inactivated influenza vaccine.

The chain couples TRBV18 to TRBJ2-4; unclear D gene. The ends were cut back, 0 bases at V and 1 base at J, with 7 bases in the middle. In germline, CDR1 is KGHSH, CDR2 LQKENI. CDR3 size: 15 residues. The DNA for the CDR3 is TGTGCCAGCTCACCACCGGCAATGGCCAAAAACATTCAGTACTTC. Translated: CASSPPAMAKNIQYF.

The chain recombines TRBV5-1 with TRBJ2-3; 7 bases agree with TRBD1. J gave up 6 bases and V 4 bases, and 11 bases lay outside the gene matches. The CDR3 sequence is 15 residues long. Germline values: CDR1 SGHRS, CDR2 YFSETQ. CDR3 DNA sequence: TGCGCCAGCAGCCCGACAGGGACCCTCGGGGATACGCAGTATTTT. Translation: CASSPTGTLGDTQYF.

The sample holds a few counts of this clonotype. CDR3 DNA: TGTGCCAGCTCACCACCCAGGACTAGCGGCTACAATGAGCAGTTCTTC. It is translated as CASSPPRTSGYNEQFF. The chain joins TRBV18 to TRBJ2-1; 10 nucleotides agree with TRBD2. Germline V gives CDR1 KGHSH, CDR2 LQKENI. The ends lost 0 bases at V and 3 bases at J; junction bases unmatched: 2. The CDR3 extends over 16 amino acids.

This clonotype was seen a handful of times. The chain uses TRBV5-1 and TRBJ2-6; TRBD2 is a possible D gene (5 bases). V was shortened by 4 bases and J by 0 bases, with 11 bases between the two germline ends. Germline-derived CDR1 and CDR2 are SGHRS and YFSETQ. The CDR3 sequence is 16 residues long. CDR3 loop: CASSDGLISGANVLTF. As DNA, the CDR3 is TGCGCCAGCAGCGATGGACTCATCTCTGGGGCCAACGTCCTGACTTTC.

This clonotype came up a few times. The genes are TRBV12-3 or TRBV12-4 and TRBJ2-2; D remains unclear. The length of the CDR3 is 12 residues. Between the trimmed V and J ends, which lost 2 bases and 7 bases, there was a span of 5 bases. This CDR3 is CASSLWVGELFF. CDR3 nucleotide sequence: TGTGCCAGCAGTTTATGGGTCGGGGAGCTGTTTTTT.

This clonotype has ten or more counts. The V gene is TRBV5-1, the J gene TRBJ1-3; 7 nucleotides match TRBD1. CDR1 and CDR2 from the germline V gene are SGHRS and YFSETQ. V gave up 0 bases and J gave up 2 bases; unmatched junction bases: 5. The length of the CDR3 is 16 residues. CDR3 bases: TGCGCCAGCAGCTTGGTCCCAGGGGGAGCTGGAAACACCATATATTTT. This codes for CASSLVPGGAGNTIYF.

The chain recombines TRBV4-3 with TRBJ2-3, with D possibly being TRBD1 or TRBD2 (7 bases each). This CDR3 has 18 amino acids. Germline CDR1 is LGHNA and CDR2 is YSLEER. V shed 0 bases and J shed 6 bases, with 22 bases lying between them. The DNA for the CDR3 is TGCGCCAGCAGCCAAGAACCCCCAGGGGGGGGTACCTGGGATACGCAGTATTTT. Translating it yields CASSQEPPGGGTWDTQYF.

This clonotype was seen at least ten times. At one end, the junction sequence differs from germline, possibly due to a read error. The CDR3 loop is CASSLGTGRETQYF. The CDR3 DNA reads as TGCGCCAGCAGCCTGGGGACAGGGCGAGAGACCCAGTACTTC. The chain carries TRBV12-3 or TRBV12-4 and TRBJ2-5, with 9 bases matching TRBD1. CDR3 length: 14 amino acids.

The chain has TRBV6-2 or TRBV6-3 and TRBJ2-7; 9 nucleotides agree with TRBD2. Trimming cost V 0 bases and J 7 bases; bases outside gene matches: 13. CDR3 length: 17 residues. Germline CDR1 reads MNHEY; CDR2 reads SVGEGT. The CDR3 loop reads CASSYSSLAGRWWEQYF. DNA for the CDR3: TGTGCCAGCAGTTACTCGAGTCTAGCGGGACGATGGTGGGAGCAGTACTTC.

This chain uses TRBV5-8 with TRBJ2-1; the D gene is possibly TRBD2 (6 bases). The V end lost 2 bases, the J end lost 0 bases, and 9 bases lay between the germline ends. The CDR3 contains 15 residues. Per the germline V gene, CDR1 is SGHTS and CDR2 is YDEGEE. In DNA form, the CDR3 reads TGTGCCAGCAGCTTATTCGGGGGCTCCTACAATGAGCAGTTCTTC. Translating gives CASSLFGGSYNEQFF.

There are many counts of this clonotype. The J gene is TRBJ1-4, the V gene TRBV20-1; TRBD1 is a possible D gene (6 bases). CDR3 length: 18 amino acids. Germline V CDR1 and CDR2: DFQATT, SNEGSKA (reference sequence). Trimming pared 6 bases from V and 3 bases from J, leaving 26 bases between. CDR3 DNA sequence: TGCAGTGCAACCCTCCGGGACGGAAGGAGGGGGGCTAATGAAAAACTGTTTTTT. It encodes CSATLRDGRRGANEKLFF.

This chain joins TRBV25-1 and TRBJ2-1; 7 nucleotides line up with TRBD2. V gave up 2 bases and J gave up 9 bases; unmatched junction bases: 10. Germline V gene data show CDR1 as MGHDK and CDR2 as SYGVNS. The CDR3 consists of 15 residues. CDR3 nucleotide sequence: TGTGCCAGCAGTGAAATGATGAGGGAGGGCGGTGAGCAGTTCTTC. This translates into CASSEMMREGGEQFF.

This sequence joins TRBV5-5 and TRBJ1-6; TRBD1 matches 7 bases. Unmatched junction bases numbered 7, after V lost 2 bases and J lost 8 bases. The CDR3 runs to 15 residues. The germline V gene encodes CDR1 SGHKS and CDR2 YYEKEE (reference sequence). CDR3 protein: CASSFHRGLDSPLHF. The DNA of the CDR3 is TGTGCCAGCAGCTTTCACAGGGGACTTGATTCACCCCTCCACTTT.